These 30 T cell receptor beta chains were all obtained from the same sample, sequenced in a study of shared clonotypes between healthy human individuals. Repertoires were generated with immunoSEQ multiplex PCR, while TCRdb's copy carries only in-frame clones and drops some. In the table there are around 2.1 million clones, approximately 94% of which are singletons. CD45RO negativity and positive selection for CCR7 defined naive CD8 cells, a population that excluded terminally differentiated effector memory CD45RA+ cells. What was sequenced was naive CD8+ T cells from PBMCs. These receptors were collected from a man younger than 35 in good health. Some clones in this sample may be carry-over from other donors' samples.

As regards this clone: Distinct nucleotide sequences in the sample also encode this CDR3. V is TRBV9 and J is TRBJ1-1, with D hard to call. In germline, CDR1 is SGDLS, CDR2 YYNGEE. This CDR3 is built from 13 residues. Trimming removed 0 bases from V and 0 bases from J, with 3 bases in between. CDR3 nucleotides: TGTGCCAGCAGCGTAGTCCTGAACACTGAAGCTTTCTTT. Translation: CASSVVLNTEAFF.

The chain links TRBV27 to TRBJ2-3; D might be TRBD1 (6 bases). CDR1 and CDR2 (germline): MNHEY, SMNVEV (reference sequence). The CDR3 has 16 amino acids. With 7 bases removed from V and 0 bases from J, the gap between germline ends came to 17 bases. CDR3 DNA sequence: TGTGCCAGCAACCGTGGGACACATTTTAGCACAGATACGCAGTATTTT. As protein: CASNRGTHFSTDTQYF.

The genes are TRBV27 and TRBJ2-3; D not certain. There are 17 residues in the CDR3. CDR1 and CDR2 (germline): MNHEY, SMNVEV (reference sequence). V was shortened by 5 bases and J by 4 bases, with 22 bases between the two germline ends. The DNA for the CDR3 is TGTGCCAGCAGTATTAACCCGGTCGAGCGAAGGGCAGATACGCAGTATTTT. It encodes CASSINPVERRADTQYF.

The CDR3 DNA reads TGTGCCAGCAGCGTATCGGCGGATAGCAACTCCTACAATGAGCAGTTCTTC. Protein sequence: CASSVSADSNSYNEQFF. The chain joins TRBV9 to TRBJ2-1; D is undetermined. In germline, CDR1 is SGDLS, CDR2 YYNGEE. Trimming stripped 1 base from V and 0 bases from J, with 14 bases between. The CDR3 totals 17 residues.

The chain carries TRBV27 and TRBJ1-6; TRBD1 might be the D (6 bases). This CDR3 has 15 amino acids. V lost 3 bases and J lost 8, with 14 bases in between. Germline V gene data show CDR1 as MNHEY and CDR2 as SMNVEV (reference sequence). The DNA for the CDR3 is TGTGCCAGCAGTTTGAGGGGGACCACCCATTCACCCCTCCACTTT. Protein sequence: CASSLRGTTHSPLHF.

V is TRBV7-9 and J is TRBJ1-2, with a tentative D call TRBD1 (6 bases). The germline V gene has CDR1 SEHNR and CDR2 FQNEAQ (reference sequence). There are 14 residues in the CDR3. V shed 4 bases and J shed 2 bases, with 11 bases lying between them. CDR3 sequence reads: CASSSTGNNYGYTF. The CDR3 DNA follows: TGTGCCAGCAGCTCTACAGGGAACAACTATGGCTACACCTTC.

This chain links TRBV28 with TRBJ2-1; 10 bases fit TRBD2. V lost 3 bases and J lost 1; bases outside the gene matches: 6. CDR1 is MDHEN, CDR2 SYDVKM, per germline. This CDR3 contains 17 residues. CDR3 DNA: TGTGCCAGCAGTTTGCTAGCGGGAGTAGAATCCTACAATGAGCAGTTCTTC. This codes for CASSLLAGVESYNEQFF.

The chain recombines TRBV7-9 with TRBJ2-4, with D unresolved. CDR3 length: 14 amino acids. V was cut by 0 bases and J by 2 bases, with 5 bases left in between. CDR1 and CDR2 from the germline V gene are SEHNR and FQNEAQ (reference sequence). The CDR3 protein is CASSLAGPKNIQYF. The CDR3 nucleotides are TGTGCCAGCAGCTTAGCAGGGCCCAAAAACATTCAGTACTTC.

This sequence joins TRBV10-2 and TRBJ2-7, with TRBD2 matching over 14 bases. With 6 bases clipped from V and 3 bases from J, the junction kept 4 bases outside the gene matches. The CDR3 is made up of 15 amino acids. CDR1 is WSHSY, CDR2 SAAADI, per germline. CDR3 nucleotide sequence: TGCGCCAGCAGGATAGGGACTAGCGGGAGCTACGAGCAGTACTTC. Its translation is CASRIGTSGSYEQYF.

CDR3 sequence reads: CASSVVQGHEQYF. Written as DNA, the CDR3 is TGTGCCAGCAGTGTAGTACAGGGCCACGAGCAGTACTTC. The chain carries TRBV28 and TRBJ2-7; tentatively, D is TRBD1 (6 bases). The V gene's germline CDR1 is MDHEN and CDR2 SYDVKM. V was cut by 5 bases and J by 5 bases, with 13 bases left in between. CDR3 length: 13 amino acids.

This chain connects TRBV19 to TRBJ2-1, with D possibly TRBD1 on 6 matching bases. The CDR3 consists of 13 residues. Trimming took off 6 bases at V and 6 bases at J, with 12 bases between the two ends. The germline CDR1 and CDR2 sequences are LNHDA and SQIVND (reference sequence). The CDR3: CASRERGGNEQFF. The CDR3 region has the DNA TGTGCCAGTAGGGAGAGAGGGGGCAATGAGCAGTTCTTC.

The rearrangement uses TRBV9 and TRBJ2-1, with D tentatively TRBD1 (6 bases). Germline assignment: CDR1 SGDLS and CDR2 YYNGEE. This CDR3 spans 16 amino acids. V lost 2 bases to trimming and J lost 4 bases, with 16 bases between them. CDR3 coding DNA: TGTGCCAGCAGCGTGGCAGACGGGACAACTTACAATGAGCAGTTCTTC. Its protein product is CASSVADGTTYNEQFF.

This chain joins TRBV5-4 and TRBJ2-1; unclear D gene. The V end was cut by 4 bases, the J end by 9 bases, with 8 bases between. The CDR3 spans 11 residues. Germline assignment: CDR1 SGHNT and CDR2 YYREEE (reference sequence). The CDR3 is CASSVGGEQFF. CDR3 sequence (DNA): TGTGCCAGCAGCGTGGGTGGTGAGCAGTTCTTC.

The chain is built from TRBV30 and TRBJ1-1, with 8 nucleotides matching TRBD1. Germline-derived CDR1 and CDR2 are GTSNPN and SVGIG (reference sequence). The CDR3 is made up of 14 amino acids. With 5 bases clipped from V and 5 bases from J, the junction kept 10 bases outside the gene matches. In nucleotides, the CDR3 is TGTGCCTGGGGCTGGACAGGGCTAGGAACTGAAGCTTTCTTT. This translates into CAWGWTGLGTEAFF.

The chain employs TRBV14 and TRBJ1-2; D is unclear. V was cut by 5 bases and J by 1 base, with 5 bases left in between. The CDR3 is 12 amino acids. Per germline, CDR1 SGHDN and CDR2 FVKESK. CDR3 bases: TGTGCCAGCAGCAGTAATAACTATGGCTACACCTTC. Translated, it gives CASSSNNYGYTF.

CDR3 sequence reads: CASSEWGALSSYNEQFF. The DNA of the CDR3 is TGTGCCAGCAGTGAATGGGGGGCCCTTAGCTCCTACAATGAGCAGTTCTTC. The rearrangement links TRBV2 to TRBJ2-1; the D call may be TRBD1 or TRBD2 (6 bases each). Per germline, CDR1 SNHLY and CDR2 FYNNEI. This CDR3 spans 17 amino acids. V shed 2 bases and J shed 0 bases, with 14 bases lying between them.

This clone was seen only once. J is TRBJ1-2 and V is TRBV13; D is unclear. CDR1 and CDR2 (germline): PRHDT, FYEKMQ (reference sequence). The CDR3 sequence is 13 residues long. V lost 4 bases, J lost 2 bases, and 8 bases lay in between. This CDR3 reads CASSSTLNYGYTF. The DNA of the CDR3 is TGTGCCAGCAGCTCTACCCTAAACTATGGCTACACCTTC. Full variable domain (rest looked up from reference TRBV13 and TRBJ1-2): AAGVIQSPRHLIKEKRETATLKCYPIPRHDTVYWYQQGPGQDPQFLISFYEKMQSDKGSIPDRFSAQQFSDYHSELNMSSLELGDSALYFCASSSTLNYGYTFGSGTRLTVV.

For the CDR3, the DNA is TGTGCCAGCAGTGACAGGGAGGTTGAGACCCAGTACTTC. This sequence encodes CASSDREVETQYF. This chain links TRBV27 with TRBJ2-5; possible D gene TRBD1, 7 bases. Between the trimmed V and J ends, which lost 5 bases and 5 bases, there was a span of 12 bases. Per the germline V gene, CDR1 is MNHEY and CDR2 is SMNVEV (reference sequence). This CDR3 comprises 13 residues.

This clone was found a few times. Here the CDR3 DNA reads TGTGCCAGCAGCGCGGGACCAGGGGCCGGGAGAGGCTACACCTTC. As protein: CASSAGPGAGRGYTF. The rearrangement uses TRBV5-4 and TRBJ1-2; a weak D match, TRBD1 (6 bases). From germline, CDR1 is SGHNT and CDR2 YYREEE (reference sequence). V lost 4 bases and J lost 8, with 21 bases in between. The CDR3 extends over 15 amino acids.

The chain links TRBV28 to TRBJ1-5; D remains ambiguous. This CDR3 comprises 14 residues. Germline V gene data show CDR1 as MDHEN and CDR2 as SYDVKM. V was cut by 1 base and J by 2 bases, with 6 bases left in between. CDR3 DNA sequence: TGTGCCAGCAGTTTATCCGCCGGCAATCAGCCCCAGCATTTT. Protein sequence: CASSLSAGNQPQHF.

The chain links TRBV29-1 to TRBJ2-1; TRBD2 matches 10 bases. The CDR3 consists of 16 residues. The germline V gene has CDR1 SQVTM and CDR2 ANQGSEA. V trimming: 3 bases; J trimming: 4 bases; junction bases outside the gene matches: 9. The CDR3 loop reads CSVEGLAGALYNEQFF. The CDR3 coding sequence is TGCAGCGTTGAGGGTCTAGCGGGAGCTCTTTACAATGAGCAGTTCTTC.

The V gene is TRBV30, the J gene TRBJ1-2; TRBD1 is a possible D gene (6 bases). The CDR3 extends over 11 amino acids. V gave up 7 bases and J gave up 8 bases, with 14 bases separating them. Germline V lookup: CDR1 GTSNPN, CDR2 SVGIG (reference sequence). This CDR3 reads CALAGALGYTF. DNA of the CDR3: TGTGCCTTGGCAGGGGCCCTCGGCTACACCTTC.

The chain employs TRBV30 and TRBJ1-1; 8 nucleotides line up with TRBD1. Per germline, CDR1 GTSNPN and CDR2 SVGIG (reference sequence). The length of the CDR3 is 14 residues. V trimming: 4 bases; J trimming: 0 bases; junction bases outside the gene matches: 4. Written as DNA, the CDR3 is TGTGCCTGGACCGGGACAGGCGTGAACACTGAAGCTTTCTTT. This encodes CAWTGTGVNTEAFF.

In DNA, the CDR3 is TGTGCCACCAGCAGAGATGGTACTAGCGGGAGGGCAGATACGCAGTATTTT. It encodes CATSRDGTSGRADTQYF. The rearrangement uses TRBV15 and TRBJ2-3, with TRBD2 matching 13 bases. V shed 0 bases, J shed 4 bases, and the junction held 4 bases outside the gene matches. Germline loops: CDR1 LNHNV, CDR2 YYDKDF (reference sequence). CDR3 length: 17 residues.

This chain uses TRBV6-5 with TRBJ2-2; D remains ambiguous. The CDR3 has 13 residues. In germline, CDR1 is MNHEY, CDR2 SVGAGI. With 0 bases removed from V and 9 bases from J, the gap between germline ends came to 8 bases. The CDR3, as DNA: TGTGCCAGCAGTTACTCATCTAGATGGGAGCTGTTTTTT. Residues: CASSYSSRWELFF.

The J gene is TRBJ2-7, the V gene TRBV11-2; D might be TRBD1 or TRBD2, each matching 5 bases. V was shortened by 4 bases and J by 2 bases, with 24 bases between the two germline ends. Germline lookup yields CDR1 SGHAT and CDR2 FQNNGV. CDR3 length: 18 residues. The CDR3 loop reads CASSSWDPGTSNTYEQYF. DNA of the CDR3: TGTGCCAGCAGCTCCTGGGACCCGGGAACATCGAACACCTACGAGCAGTACTTC. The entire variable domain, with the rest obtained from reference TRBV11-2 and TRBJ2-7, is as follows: EAGVAQSPRYKIIEKRQSVAFWCNPISGHATLYWYQQILGQGPKLLIQFQNNGVVDDSQLPKDRFSAERLKGVDSTLKIQPAKLEDSAVYLCASSSWDPGTSNTYEQYFGPGTRLTVT.

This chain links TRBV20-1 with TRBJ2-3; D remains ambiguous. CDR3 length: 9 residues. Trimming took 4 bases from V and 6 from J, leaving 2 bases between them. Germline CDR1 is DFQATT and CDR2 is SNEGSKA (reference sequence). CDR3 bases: TGCAGTGCTAAGGATACGCAGTATTTT. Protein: CSAKDTQYF.

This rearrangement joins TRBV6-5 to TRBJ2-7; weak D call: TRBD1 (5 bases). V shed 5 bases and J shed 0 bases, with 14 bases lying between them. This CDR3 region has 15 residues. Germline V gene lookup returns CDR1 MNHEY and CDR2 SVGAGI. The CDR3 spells CASSQSRDSSYEQYF. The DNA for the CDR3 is TGTGCCAGCAGTCAAAGCAGGGATAGCTCCTACGAGCAGTACTTC.

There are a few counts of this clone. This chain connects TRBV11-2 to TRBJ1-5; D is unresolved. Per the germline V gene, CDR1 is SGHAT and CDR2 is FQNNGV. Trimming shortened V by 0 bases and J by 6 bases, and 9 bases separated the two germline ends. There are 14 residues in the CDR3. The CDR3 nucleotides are TGTGCCAGCAGCTTAGAACCCATAGGTCAGCCCCAGCATTTT. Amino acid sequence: CASSLEPIGQPQHF.

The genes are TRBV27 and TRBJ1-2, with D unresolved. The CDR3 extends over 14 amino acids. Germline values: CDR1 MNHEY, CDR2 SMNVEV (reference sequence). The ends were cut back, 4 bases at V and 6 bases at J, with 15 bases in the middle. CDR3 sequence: CASSYAGVGDGYTF. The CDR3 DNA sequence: TGTGCCAGCAGTTATGCCGGCGTTGGGGATGGCTACACCTTC.